This TCR beta chain appears in the sequencing data of a study of spatial heterogeneity in lung cancer. For the study at large: Raw-read counts averaged over ten per unique TCR and UMI combination. Whole-study results and caveats: There were more appearances of ubiquitous expanded tumor TCRs in blood at resection than at follow-up.

Each TCR cDNA molecule carried a unique molecular identifier. MiXCR, applied by TCRdb to the 5' RACE reads, yields one record per CDR3 protein. The table has about 30,000 distinct CDR3 sequences, 7.5% to 10% seen once. CDR1 is DFQATT and CDR2 is SNEGSKA in the germline V gene (reference sequence). The CDR3 loop spans 18 amino acids. V gave up 5 bases and J gave up 7 bases; unmatched junction bases: 14. Time point denoted: sample taken at primary tumor resection. Unsorted samples of tumor, nontumor lung or frozen PBMC had their whole RNA sequenced. The cohort: 65 to 80 early-stage, untreated non-small cell lung cancer patients. Points on this clonotype: The antigen is not known.

V usage is TRBV20-1 and J usage is TRBJ2-1; 16 bases match TRBD2. This specimen was PBMCs, taken at surgery. The sequence derives from a female donor with early-stage non-small cell lung cancer. CDR3 residues: CSADPGTSGRAISNEQFF. For the CDR3, the DNA is TGCAGTGCTGACCCCGGGACTAGCGGGAGGGCCATCTCGAATGAGCAGTTCTTC.